This T cell receptor beta chain was identified in a study of identical twins. General observations from the study: Excess sharing between twins was weaker in beta out-of-frame sequences.

TCRdb fed the 5' RACE reads into MiXCR, producing one record per CDR3 protein. Here the sample spans some 900,000 distinct CDR3 sequences, about 12% being singletons. Germline CDR1 and CDR2: SGHVS and FQNEAQ. This CDR3 has 14 amino acids. V gave up 2 bases and J gave up 7 bases, with 11 bases separating them. A word on this clonotype: No antigen is known for it.

These data also featured in a second study, about yellow fever vaccine responses in identical twins.

Sequencing used PBMCs. The clonotype was recovered from a woman aged 18-35 years in good health. The chain combines TRBV7-8 with TRBJ2-2; D possibly corresponds to TRBD2 (5 bases). In DNA, the CDR3 is TGTGCCAGCAGCTTAAGCGGTCTAGGCGGGGAGCTGTTTTTT. Translation: CASSLSGLGGELFF.